This TCR beta chain was profiled in a study of PD-1 blockade in classical Hodgkin lymphoma (TCRdb year 2020). Looking at the study overall: Nivolumab dosing was 3 mg/kg intravenously every 2 weeks, continuing until either disease progression or unacceptable toxicity. The study used TCR beta sequencing and CyTOF to define a peripheral blood immune signature of response to PD-1 blockade in classical Hodgkin lymphoma.

About this clone: Its recognized antigen is unknown. Nothing much larger sits one base from this clone, and base qualities are not available.

The time point label, as the study defines it: cycle 4 day 1 (C4D1), after less than 7 weeks of nivolumab. Every trial patient had relapsed following autologous stem cell transplantation, and prior brentuximab vedotin exposure was what differed among cohorts A, B and C. Using a Miltenyi CD8+ T cell isolation kit, CD8+ T cells were purified from thawed PBMCs through magnetic negative selection. A total of more than 55 patients with relapsed/refractory classical Hodgkin lymphoma made up the trial cohort, and each patient's best overall response was complete response, partial response or progressive disease. Trial patients were treated with single-agent nivolumab in the multi-cohort phase II CheckMate 205 trial. An independent review committee assessed best overall response by applying the 2007 International Working Group response criteria. Trial PBMCs were collected immediately before nivolumab initiation (C1D1) and during therapy at cycle 2 day 1 and cycle 4 day 1. Peripheral blood was collected in 8 mL Vacutainer Cell Preparation Tubes, from which PBMCs were isolated by centrifugation and then cryopreserved. Purified CD4+ and CD8+ fractions were generated only in cases for which an additional PBMC sample was available. Magnetically labelled cells were removed on LS columns in a quadroMACS separator, and the flow-through was collected as the purified fraction.

The CDR3 has 15 amino acids, counting the end cysteine and phenylalanine. This entry keeps only the CDR3 DNA: 45 bases, framed from base 1. CDR1 MNHEY and CDR2 SMNVEV were looked up in the germline V gene (reference sequence). V and J are trimmed by 1 base and 7 bases, and the gene matches miss 8 bases of the junction. General study outcomes and caveats: Baseline TCR diversity was reported to be lower in newly diagnosed patients than in healthy donors, and even lower in relapsed/refractory patients. Trial patients with a complete response had baseline diversity similar to that of newly diagnosed patients, while partial responders and progressors had significantly lower diversity. CD4+ but not CD8+ TCR diversity rose significantly by C4D1 (p=0.0027 vs p=0.16), most apparent in complete responders (p=0.02). Lower diversity was seen in patients whose nivolumab began less than 1 year after ASCT, and these patients were left out of later analyses so that immune reconstitution would not confound the results. The study was restricted to a single clinical trial cohort, and the causes of repertoire differences, possibly disease activity or prior therapy, were left undefined.

The Qiagen DNeasy kit was used to extract genomic DNA from unsorted PBMCs and from the negatively selected CD4+ and CD8+ fractions. Amplification of TCR beta CDR3 regions was done by immunoSEQ multiplex PCR with primers that anneal to V and J segments. Amplification bias was minimized using a synthetic immune receptor repertoire, and residual bias was removed computationally after sequencing. Turning to the authors' computational methods: Custom Python scripts were used to quantify repertoire diversity as the Shannon entropy index. Unsorted, CD4+ and CD8+ repertoires were analyzed separately, except for combined analyses in which CD4+ and CD8+ sequences were merged in silico. A clone was considered expanded if an increase in frequency of at least 2-fold after treatment relative to C1D1 was found, and a pseudocount of 0.5 was applied to clones undetected at baseline. Singleton clones were defined as clones with 0 or 1 copy at C1D1, and non-singleton clones were defined as clones with 2 or more copies. Clones expanded in unsorted samples were assigned a CD4+, CD8+ or unknown annotation through matching of protein sequences in sorted samples from the same patient. Wilcoxon tests on paired samples were used to test changes in diversity from C1D1 to C4D1. TCRdb stores this immuneACCESS table with in-frame sequences only. Part of the clones is absent; in the studies checked, under half of the shortfall reflects unresolved V genes, and no reason is known for the rest. V and J calls and clone size come straight from that table; D and trimming were deduced from the DNA. The sample yields approximately 16,000 clones; roughly 90% were counted once. The top ten clonotypes cover about a fifth of the sample.

The V and J genes are TRBV27 and TRBJ1-2, and 8 bases in between align with TRBD1. The sequencing used CD8+ T cells from blood, collected before the fourth cycle of nivolumab. The receptor was derived from a human donor with classical Hodgkin lymphoma. This receptor carries the CDR3 CASSLLAGGLFGYTF. The sequenced DNA is TGTGCCAGCAGTTTATTGGCAGGGGGCCTCTTTGGCTACACCTTC.